This is a list of T cell receptor beta chains from one sample in a study of cytomegalovirus exposure and HLA in healthy donors. TCRdb's table, derived via immunoSEQ multiplex PCR, lists solely in-frame clones and lacks some. The sample includes over 90,000 clones, 75% to 85% of them seen just once. Sequences were obtained from PBMCs. These receptors were obtained from a young woman in good health and CMV-seropositive. CDR3s include the opening cysteine and the closing phenylalanine or tryptophan. A D gene is named only where the DNA matches it firmly. Clone size is shown for a subset of rows, as once, few, many or a class of expanded clone.

v_gene: TRBV15
d_gene: TRBD1
j_gene: TRBJ1-1
abundance: NA
CDR3aa: CATSRAVGQGGTEAFF
CDR3nt: TGTGCCACCAGCAGAGCAGTGGGACAGGGAGGTACTGAAGCTTTCTTT

v_gene: TRBV30
d_gene: NA
j_gene: TRBJ1-5
abundance: NA
CDR3aa: CAWSVLVGNQPQHF
CDR3nt: TGTGCCTGGAGTGTACTAGTTGGGAATCAGCCCCAGCATTTT

v_gene: TRBV7-2
d_gene: NA
j_gene: TRBJ1-1
abundance: NA
CDR3aa: CASRQPGEAFF
CDR3nt: TGTGCCAGCAGACAGCCAGGGGAGGCTTTCTTT

v_gene: TRBV4-3
d_gene: TRBD2
j_gene: TRBJ2-7
abundance: NA
CDR3aa: CASSQVRGLAYEQYF
CDR3nt: TGCGCCAGCAGCCAAGTCAGAGGACTAGCCTACGAGCAGTACTTC

v_gene: TRBV19
d_gene: TRBD1
j_gene: TRBJ2-7
abundance: NA
CDR3aa: CASRIGTGNYEQYF
CDR3nt: TGTGCCAGTAGGATCGGGACAGGGAACTACGAGCAGTACTTC

v_gene: TRBV14
d_gene: TRBD1
j_gene: TRBJ1-1
abundance: NA
CDR3aa: CASSQTGAREAFF
CDR3nt: TGTGCCAGCAGCCAAACAGGGGCGCGTGAAGCTTTCTTT

v_gene: TRBV13
d_gene: TRBD2
j_gene: TRBJ2-3
abundance: NA
CDR3aa: CASSLKPGLVPSTDTQYF
CDR3nt: TGTGCCAGCAGCTTAAAACCGGGACTAGTCCCTAGCACAGATACGCAGTATTTT

v_gene: TRBV5-4
d_gene: TRBD2
j_gene: TRBJ2-7
abundance: NA
CDR3aa: CASSLGGRAFEQYF
CDR3nt: TGTGCCAGCAGCTTGGGGGGGAGGGCCTTCGAGCAGTACTTC

v_gene: TRBV5-1
d_gene: TRBD1
j_gene: TRBJ1-3
abundance: NA
CDR3aa: CASSQGTGGSNSWGNTIYF
CDR3nt: TGCGCCAGCAGCCAAGGAACAGGGGGCAGTAACTCGTGGGGAAACACCATATATTTT

v_gene: TRBV18
d_gene: NA
j_gene: TRBJ1-1
abundance: NA
CDR3aa: CASSPVVGVTEAFF
CDR3nt: TGTGCCAGCTCACCAGTTGTAGGGGTCACTGAAGCTTTCTTT

v_gene: TRBV14
d_gene: TRBD2
j_gene: TRBJ2-7
abundance: few
CDR3aa: CASSRTSGTTYEQYF
CDR3nt: TGTGCCAGCAGCCGAACTAGCGGGACTACCTACGAGCAGTACTTC

v_gene: TRBV7-2
d_gene: NA
j_gene: TRBJ2-1
abundance: NA
CDR3aa: CASSLYQGMDEQFF
CDR3nt: TGTGCCAGCAGCTTATACCAGGGCATGGATGAGCAGTTCTTC

v_gene: TRBV14
d_gene: TRBD2
j_gene: TRBJ2-1
abundance: few
CDR3aa: CASSQDLAGVNEQFF
CDR3nt: TGTGCCAGCAGCCAAGATCTAGCGGGAGTAAATGAGCAGTTCTTC

v_gene: TRBV9
d_gene: TRBD2
j_gene: TRBJ2-7
abundance: NA
CDR3aa: CASSVPGGEQYF
CDR3nt: TGTGCCAGCAGCGTACCGGGGGGGGAGCAGTACTTC

v_gene: TRBV2
d_gene: NA
j_gene: TRBJ2-1
abundance: NA
CDR3aa: CCHNPRNEQFF
CDR3nt: TGTTGTCACAACCCTAGGAATGAGCAGTTCTTC

v_gene: TRBV30
d_gene: TRBD1
j_gene: TRBJ1-2
abundance: NA
CDR3aa: CAWRPGTGRYGYTF
CDR3nt: TGTGCCTGGAGACCCGGGACAGGGCGATATGGCTACACCTTC

v_gene: TRBV20-1
d_gene: NA
j_gene: TRBJ1-1
abundance: NA
CDR3aa: CSAPGTEAFF
CDR3nt: TGCAGTGCTCCCGGGACAGAAGCTTTCTTT

v_gene: TRBV7-3
d_gene: TRBD2
j_gene: TRBJ2-1
abundance: NA
CDR3aa: CASSLGASGVPGNEQFF
CDR3nt: TGTGCCAGCAGCCTAGGGGCTAGCGGAGTCCCAGGAAATGAGCAGTTCTTC

v_gene: TRBV19
d_gene: NA
j_gene: TRBJ1-5
abundance: NA
CDR3aa: CASSIRGTENQPQHF
CDR3nt: TGTGCCAGTAGTATTAGAGGGACTGAGAATCAGCCCCAGCATTTT

v_gene: TRBV10-3
d_gene: TRBD2
j_gene: TRBJ2-7
abundance: NA
CDR3aa: CATAFGGALYEQYF
CDR3nt: TGTGCCACCGCCTTCGGGGGGGCTCTATACGAGCAGTACTTC

v_gene: TRBV13
d_gene: NA
j_gene: TRBJ2-7
abundance: NA
CDR3aa: CASSRASRLATEDFEQYF
CDR3nt: TGTGCCAGCAGCCGCGCCTCCCGACTCGCAACCGAAGACTTCGAGCAGTACTTC

v_gene: TRBV6-5
d_gene: TRBD1
j_gene: TRBJ1-4
abundance: NA
CDR3aa: CASSPPGTGLEKLFF
CDR3nt: TGTGCCAGCAGTCCTCCCGGGACAGGGCTTGAAAAACTGTTTTTT

v_gene: TRBV6-5
d_gene: NA
j_gene: TRBJ1-4
abundance: NA
CDR3aa: CASSRGGPGEKLFF
CDR3nt: TGTGCCAGCAGCCGCGGTGGCCCCGGGGAAAAACTGTTTTTT

v_gene: TRBV19
d_gene: NA
j_gene: TRBJ1-2
abundance: NA
CDR3aa: CASTAIRGNGYTF
CDR3nt: TGTGCCAGTACCGCGATCAGAGGGAATGGCTACACCTTC

v_gene: TRBV19
d_gene: TRBD1
j_gene: TRBJ1-2
abundance: once
CDR3aa: CASSIRGPINYGYTF
CDR3nt: TGTGCCAGTAGTATCAGGGGGCCGATAAACTATGGCTACACCTTC

v_gene: TRBV27
d_gene: NA
j_gene: TRBJ2-1
abundance: once
CDR3aa: CASSLGGISYNEQFF
CDR3nt: TGTGCCAGCAGTTTAGGCGGGATCTCCTACAATGAGCAGTTCTTC

v_gene: TRBV25-1
d_gene: NA
j_gene: TRBJ2-5
abundance: NA
CDR3aa: CASSDLSPETQYF
CDR3nt: TGTGCCAGCAGTGATTTATCCCCGGAGACCCAGTACTTC

v_gene: TRBV7-3
d_gene: NA
j_gene: TRBJ2-6
abundance: few
CDR3aa: CASSPRGSGANVLTF
CDR3nt: TGTGCCAGCAGCCCACGGGGTTCTGGGGCCAACGTCCTGACTTTC

v_gene: TRBV5-5
d_gene: TRBD2
j_gene: TRBJ2-3
abundance: NA
CDR3aa: CASSLAGGVAGTQYF
CDR3nt: TGTGCCAGCAGCTTGGCCGGGGGGGTGGCAGGTACGCAGTATTTT

v_gene: TRBV5-4
d_gene: TRBD2
j_gene: TRBJ2-3
abundance: NA
CDR3aa: CASSAGLAGVSDTQYF
CDR3nt: TGTGCCAGCAGCGCGGGACTAGCGGGAGTTTCAGATACGCAGTATTTT

v_gene: TRBV19
d_gene: TRBD1
j_gene: TRBJ1-4
abundance: NA
CDR3aa: CASSPGTGRNEKLFF
CDR3nt: TGTGCCAGTAGTCCAGGGACAGGTCGTAATGAAAAACTGTTTTTT

v_gene: TRBV15
d_gene: TRBD2
j_gene: TRBJ2-3
abundance: NA
CDR3aa: CATSRGVAGDLPDTQYF
CDR3nt: TGTGCCACCAGCAGAGGCGTAGCGGGAGACCTCCCAGATACGCAGTATTTT

v_gene: TRBV2
d_gene: TRBD1
j_gene: TRBJ2-7
abundance: NA
CDR3aa: CASSDLTGRLEQYF
CDR3nt: TGTGCCAGCAGTGATTTGACAGGGCGCCTCGAGCAGTACTTC

v_gene: TRBV6-5
d_gene: TRBD2
j_gene: TRBJ2-5
abundance: NA
CDR3aa: CASSYSRLANQETQYF
CDR3nt: TGTGCCAGCAGTTACTCGAGACTAGCGAACCAAGAGACCCAGTACTTC

v_gene: TRBV7-3
d_gene: TRBD2
j_gene: TRBJ2-7
abundance: NA
CDR3aa: CASSLGGRAAEQYF
CDR3nt: TGTGCCAGCAGCTTAGGCGGGAGGGCCGCCGAGCAGTACTTC

v_gene: TRBV11-2
d_gene: TRBD1
j_gene: TRBJ2-2
abundance: NA
CDR3aa: CASSSYLPGQGVTGELFF
CDR3nt: TGTGCCAGCAGCTCTTATCTACCGGGACAGGGGGTTACCGGGGAGCTGTTTTTT